This T cell receptor beta chain derives from a study of PD-1 blockade in mismatch repair-deficient tumors. To note about this clone: Its specificity is not known.

Overall study findings and caveats: Tumor-resident clones, often undetectable pretreatment in blood, expanded then contracted after pembrolizumab.

V shed 5 bases and J 5 bases; nucleotides not matched to a gene: 18. Germline assignment: CDR1 LNHDA and CDR2 SQIVND (reference sequence). The CDR3 is made up of 18 amino acids. Clones were sequenced by immunoSEQ multiplex PCR, and TCRdb holds only the in-frame ones, with some missing. There are approximately 51,000 clones in the sample; about 85% occur only once, and roughly 8% lies in the top ten. PCR or immunohistochemistry showed mismatch repair deficiency in every enrolled patient. The chain carries TRBV19 and TRBJ2-3; 8 positions agree with TRBD2. The sample was peripheral blood, taken more than 19 weeks after starting pembrolizumab. The TCR sequence derives from an adult with mismatch repair-deficient cancer. The CDR3, as DNA: TGTGCCAGTAGTCGACCACGAGGGGCAGCGGGAGTGAGAGATACGCAGTATTTT. Translating it yields CASSRPRGAAGVRDTQYF.